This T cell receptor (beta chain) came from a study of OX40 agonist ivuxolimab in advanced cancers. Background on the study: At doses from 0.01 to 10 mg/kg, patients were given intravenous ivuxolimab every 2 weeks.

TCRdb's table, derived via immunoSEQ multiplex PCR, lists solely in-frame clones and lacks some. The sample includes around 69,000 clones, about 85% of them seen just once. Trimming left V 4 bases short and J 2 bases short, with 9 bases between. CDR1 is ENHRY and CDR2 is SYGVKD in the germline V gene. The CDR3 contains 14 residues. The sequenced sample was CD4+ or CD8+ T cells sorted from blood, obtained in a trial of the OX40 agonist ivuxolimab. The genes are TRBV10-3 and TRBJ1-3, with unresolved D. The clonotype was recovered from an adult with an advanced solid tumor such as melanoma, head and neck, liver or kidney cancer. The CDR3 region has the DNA TGTGCCATCAGTGGGACTGGTACTGGAAACACCATATATTTT. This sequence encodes CAISGTGTGNTIYF.